The 24 T cell receptor beta chains presented below share a single source sample, sequenced in a study of graft-versus-host responses after intestinal transplantation. No antigens are known for them. Using immunoSEQ multiplex PCR, the repertoire was profiled, and TCRdb retains in-frame clones only, with some absent. The sample contains just over 95,000 clones, about 94% of which appear only once. This material consisted of unstimulated CD4+ T cells sorted from spleen or lymph node cells, taken before intestinal transplant. Receptors were obtained from a human donor who received an intestinal transplant.

This sequence joins TRBV27 and TRBJ1-2; D perhaps matches TRBD1 (5 bases). The CDR3 consists of 13 residues. CDR1 is MNHEY and CDR2 is SMNVEV in the germline V gene (reference sequence). V was shortened by 6 bases and J by 4 bases, with 12 bases between the two germline ends. This CDR3 reads CASSRRGVYGYTF. Here the CDR3 DNA reads TGTGCCAGCAGCCGGAGGGGTGTCTATGGCTACACCTTC.

This clone was seen just once. This chain connects TRBV5-4 to TRBJ2-7; TRBD2 matches at 12 bases. CDR1 and CDR2 (germline): SGHNT, YYREEE (reference sequence). Trimming cost V 4 bases and J 7 bases; bases outside gene matches: 15. The length of the CDR3 is 17 residues. The CDR3 DNA follows: TGTGCCAGCAGCCCTGGGACTAGCGGGTCGCCCTGGGAGGAGCAGTACTTC. Encoded protein: CASSPGTSGSPWEEQYF.

Here the CDR3 reads CASSTLWQPRSQETQYF. CDR3 coding DNA: TGTGCCAGCAGCACCCTCTGGCAGCCCCGGAGCCAGGAGACCCAGTACTTC. This chain joins TRBV5-6 and TRBJ2-5; no definite D call. Looked up from germline, CDR1 is SGHDT and CDR2 is YYEEEE. The CDR3 is 17 amino acids. The V end lost 4 bases, the J end lost 5 bases, and 24 bases lay between the germline ends.

This clone appeared once. Other DNA variants within this sample encode the same CDR3. The CDR3 loop is CASSYSAGGSYEQYF. The CDR3 region has the DNA TGTGCCAGCAGTTACTCTGCGGGGGGCTCCTACGAGCAGTACTTC. The rearrangement uses TRBV6-6 and TRBJ2-5, with TRBD2 matching 8 bases. The end of the DNA aligns better with TRBJ2-7, so the J call may be wrong. CDR1 MNHNY and CDR2 SVGAGI come from the germline V gene (reference sequence). The CDR3 sequence is 15 residues long.

This clone was seen a single time. The rearrangement joins TRBV13 to TRBJ2-7; 14 bases line up with TRBD2. Losses at the gene ends were 5 bases for V and 8 bases for J; bases not matched to a gene: 8. The V gene's germline CDR1 is PRHDT and CDR2 FYEKMQ (reference sequence). The CDR3 spans 15 residues. Here the CDR3 reads CASSPAGLAGVKQYF. Written as DNA, the CDR3 is TGTGCCAGCAGCCCAGCGGGACTAGCGGGAGTAAAGCAGTACTTC.

This chain uses TRBV30 with TRBJ1-4; 7 bases fit TRBD1. The CDR3 has 15 amino acids. Losses at the gene ends were 2 bases for V and 5 bases for J; bases not matched to a gene: 8. Per germline, CDR1 GTSNPN and CDR2 SVGIG (reference sequence). The chain's CDR3 is CAWSWVGQKNEKLFF. In DNA form, the CDR3 reads TGTGCCTGGAGTTGGGTGGGACAGAAAAATGAAAAACTGTTTTTT.

The CDR3: CAWSFSGRAQSYNEQFF. The CDR3 DNA reads as TGTGCCTGGAGTTTCAGCGGGAGGGCCCAATCCTACAATGAGCAGTTCTTC. The J gene is TRBJ2-1, the V gene TRBV30, with 10 bases lining up with TRBD2. This CDR3 contains 17 residues. J gave up 1 base and V 2 bases, and 8 bases lay outside the gene matches. CDR1 GTSNPN and CDR2 SVGIG come from the germline V gene (reference sequence).

The rearrangement joins TRBV10-2 to TRBJ2-1, with 13 bases lining up with TRBD2. The CDR3 extends over 15 amino acids. The V gene end was trimmed by 8 bases and the J gene end by 4 bases; junction bases not matched to a gene: 5. Looked up from germline, CDR1 is WSHSY and CDR2 is SAAADI. In DNA form, the CDR3 reads TGCGCCAGCTGTGGACTAGCGGGAGCATACAATGAGCAGTTCTTC. It translates to CASCGLAGAYNEQFF.

V is TRBV5-1 and J is TRBJ1-5; 7 bases are shared with TRBD1. Trimming cost V 4 bases and J 2 bases; bases outside gene matches: 3. The CDR3 length is 14 residues. Germline lookup yields CDR1 SGHRS and CDR2 YFSETQ. The chain's CDR3 is CASSPGGGNQPQHF. Here the CDR3 DNA reads TGCGCCAGCAGCCCAGGGGGTGGCAATCAGCCCCAGCATTTT. The complete variable domain, with remaining parts taken from reference TRBV5-1 and TRBJ1-5, reads KAGVTQTPRYLIKTRGQQVTLSCSPISGHRSVSWYQQTPGQGLQFLFEYFSETQRNKGNFPGRFSGRQFSNSRSEMNVSTLELGDSALYLCASSPGGGNQPQHFGDGTRLSIL.

The V call is TRBV5-6, the J call TRBJ1-2, with D possibly matching TRBD1 (5 bases). CDR3 length: 12 amino acids. The germline V gene encodes CDR1 SGHDT and CDR2 YYEEEE. The germline V and J ends were trimmed by 5 bases and 8 bases, with 13 bases remaining between them. This CDR3 reads CASSPGFWGYTF. The CDR3 DNA follows: TGTGCCAGCAGTCCAGGGTTTTGGGGCTACACCTTC.

This clone was seen a single time. The chain is built from TRBV11-1 and TRBJ1-1, with D unresolved. Per the germline V gene, CDR1 is SGHAT and CDR2 is FQDESV (reference sequence). The CDR3 has 13 residues. The V gene lost 1 base and the J gene lost 8 bases, with 11 bases spanning the gap. The CDR3 here is CASSLGTAAEAFF. The CDR3 coding sequence is TGTGCCAGCAGCTTAGGAACAGCCGCGGAAGCTTTCTTT.

The chain carries TRBV5-1 and TRBJ1-4; D perhaps matches TRBD1 (6 bases). Germline loops: CDR1 SGHRS, CDR2 YFSETQ. The V gene lost 0 bases and the J gene lost 6 bases, with 12 bases spanning the gap. This CDR3 spans 15 amino acids. The CDR3 protein is CASSLGTVGDEKLFF. The CDR3 nucleotides are TGCGCCAGCAGCTTGGGGACAGTCGGTGATGAAAAACTGTTTTTT.

The DNA for the CDR3 is TGTGCCAGCAGCCAAGGGTTGGCGGAGAACACTGAAGCTTTCTTT. Translated, it gives CASSQGLAENTEAFF. The genes are TRBV4-2 and TRBJ1-1; no firm D call. CDR3 length equals 15 residues. The germline V gene has CDR1 LGHNA and CDR2 YNFKEQ. Trimming stripped 1 base from V and 1 base from J, with 10 bases between.

This rearrangement joins TRBV6-1 to TRBJ2-2; possible D gene TRBD2, 7 bases. This CDR3 region has 15 residues. Germline loops: CDR1 MNHNS, CDR2 SASEGT. V lost 0 bases and J 8 bases, leaving 13 bases between the germline ends. CDR3 sequence: CASSEAWGGVGELFF. CDR3 bases: TGTGCCAGCAGTGAAGCTTGGGGGGGCGTAGGGGAGCTGTTTTTT.

V usage is TRBV28 and J usage is TRBJ2-5; 7 positions match TRBD1. The CDR3 has 14 amino acids. CDR1 and CDR2 from the germline V gene are MDHEN and SYDVKM. With V trimmed by 6 bases and J by 5 bases, 9 bases remained unmatched. CDR3: CASRADRVVETQYF. The DNA for the CDR3 is TGTGCCAGCAGGGCTGACAGGGTAGTGGAGACCCAGTACTTC.

The J gene is TRBJ1-2, the V gene TRBV6-1, with TRBD1 matching over 9 bases. V was pared by 6 bases and J by 0 bases, with 5 bases of the junction left unmatched. This CDR3 has 15 amino acids. Germline V gene data show CDR1 as MNHNS and CDR2 as SASEGT. In DNA, the CDR3 is TGTGCCAGCAGCCCGTGGACAGGGGCTAACTATGGCTACACCTTC. It is translated as CASSPWTGANYGYTF.

This clone showed up just once. The chain combines TRBV4-3 with TRBJ1-3, with D possibly matching TRBD1 (5 bases). The germline V gene has CDR1 LGHNA and CDR2 YSLEER. Trimming removed 0 bases at V and 5 bases at J, with 17 bases between. The CDR3 has 17 amino acids. The CDR3 DNA follows: TGCGCCAGCAGCCAAGATTTAGGGTCAGGGCTTAGAAACACCATATATTTT. Protein sequence: CASSQDLGSGLRNTIYF.

The genes are TRBV13 and TRBJ2-3, with D unresolved. CDR1 PRHDT and CDR2 FYEKMQ come from the germline V gene (reference sequence). The CDR3 contains 14 residues. The V end was cut by 7 bases, the J end by 1 base, with 12 bases between. CDR3 protein: CASTPSPGTDTQYF. CDR3 nucleotide sequence: TGTGCCAGCACCCCTTCCCCAGGCACAGATACGCAGTATTTT. Full variable domain (rest looked up from reference TRBV13 and TRBJ2-3): AAGVIQSPRHLIKEKRETATLKCYPIPRHDTVYWYQQGPGQDPQFLISFYEKMQSDKGSIPDRFSAQQFSDYHSELNMSSLELGDSALYFCASTPSPGTDTQYFGPGTRLTVL.

The rearrangement uses TRBV7-9 and TRBJ2-5; TRBD1 agrees at 9 bases. Germline V lookup: CDR1 SEHNR, CDR2 FQNEAQ (reference sequence). The CDR3 spans 16 residues. The trim removed 5 bases at V and 1 base at J, leaving 8 bases unmatched. CDR3 in DNA: TGTGCCAGCAGCCCACTGGGGGACAGGGCCCAAGAGACCCAGTACTTC. Amino acid sequence: CASSPLGDRAQETQYF.

The chain links TRBV5-1 to TRBJ2-5; TRBD2 matches at 12 bases. V shed 0 bases and J 3 bases; nucleotides not matched to a gene: 3. Germline CDR1 is SGHRS and CDR2 is YFSETQ. This CDR3 comprises 16 residues. The CDR3 sequence is CASSLGLAGAKETQYF. In DNA, the CDR3 is TGCGCCAGCAGCTTGGGACTAGCGGGGGCCAAAGAGACCCAGTACTTC.

J is TRBJ1-1 and V is TRBV28, with D perhaps TRBD1 (5 bases). Germline V gene data show CDR1 as MDHEN and CDR2 as SYDVKM. The CDR3 loop spans 14 amino acids. Trimming cost V 3 bases and J 1 base, with 9 bases left between them. The CDR3 here is CASSLPQGNTEAFF. The CDR3 region has the DNA TGTGCCAGCAGTTTGCCTCAGGGGAACACTGAAGCTTTCTTT.

The genes are TRBV7-6 and TRBJ2-5; 7 nucleotides match TRBD2. CDR3 size: 13 residues. Germline assignment: CDR1 SGHVS and CDR2 FNYEAQ. V was pared by 5 bases and J by 5 bases, with 5 bases of the junction left unmatched. CDR3 sequence: CASSPGLGETQYF. As DNA, the CDR3 is TGTGCCAGCAGCCCTGGACTAGGCGAGACCCAGTACTTC.

This rearrangement joins TRBV7-2 to TRBJ1-2; D is possibly TRBD1 (6 bases). V was cut by 6 bases and J by 6 bases, with 20 bases left in between. The CDR3 spans 15 residues. Germline loops: CDR1 SGHTA, CDR2 FQGNSA. The CDR3 DNA reads TGTGCCAGCAGTCTCCCCTGGGGGCGGGGGGATGGCTACACCTTC. Its translation: CASSLPWGRGDGYTF.

The chain is built from TRBV7-9 and TRBJ2-2, with 7 bases fitting TRBD2. The CDR3 runs to 17 residues. Unmatched junction bases numbered 17, after V lost 5 bases and J lost 8 bases. CDR1 is SEHNR and CDR2 is FQNEAQ in the germline V gene (reference sequence). CDR3 bases: TGTGCCAGCAGCCCAAACCGGGACTACATATTTGGGGGGGAGCTGTTTTTT. Translation gives CASSPNRDYIFGGELFF. The whole variable domain, remainder taken from reference TRBV7-9 and TRBJ2-2, is DTGVSQNPRHKITKRGQNVTFRCDPISEHNRLYWYRQTLGQGPEFLTYFQNEAQLEKSRLLSDRFSAERPKGSFSTLEIQRTEQGDSAMYLCASSPNRDYIFGGELFFGEGSRLTVL.